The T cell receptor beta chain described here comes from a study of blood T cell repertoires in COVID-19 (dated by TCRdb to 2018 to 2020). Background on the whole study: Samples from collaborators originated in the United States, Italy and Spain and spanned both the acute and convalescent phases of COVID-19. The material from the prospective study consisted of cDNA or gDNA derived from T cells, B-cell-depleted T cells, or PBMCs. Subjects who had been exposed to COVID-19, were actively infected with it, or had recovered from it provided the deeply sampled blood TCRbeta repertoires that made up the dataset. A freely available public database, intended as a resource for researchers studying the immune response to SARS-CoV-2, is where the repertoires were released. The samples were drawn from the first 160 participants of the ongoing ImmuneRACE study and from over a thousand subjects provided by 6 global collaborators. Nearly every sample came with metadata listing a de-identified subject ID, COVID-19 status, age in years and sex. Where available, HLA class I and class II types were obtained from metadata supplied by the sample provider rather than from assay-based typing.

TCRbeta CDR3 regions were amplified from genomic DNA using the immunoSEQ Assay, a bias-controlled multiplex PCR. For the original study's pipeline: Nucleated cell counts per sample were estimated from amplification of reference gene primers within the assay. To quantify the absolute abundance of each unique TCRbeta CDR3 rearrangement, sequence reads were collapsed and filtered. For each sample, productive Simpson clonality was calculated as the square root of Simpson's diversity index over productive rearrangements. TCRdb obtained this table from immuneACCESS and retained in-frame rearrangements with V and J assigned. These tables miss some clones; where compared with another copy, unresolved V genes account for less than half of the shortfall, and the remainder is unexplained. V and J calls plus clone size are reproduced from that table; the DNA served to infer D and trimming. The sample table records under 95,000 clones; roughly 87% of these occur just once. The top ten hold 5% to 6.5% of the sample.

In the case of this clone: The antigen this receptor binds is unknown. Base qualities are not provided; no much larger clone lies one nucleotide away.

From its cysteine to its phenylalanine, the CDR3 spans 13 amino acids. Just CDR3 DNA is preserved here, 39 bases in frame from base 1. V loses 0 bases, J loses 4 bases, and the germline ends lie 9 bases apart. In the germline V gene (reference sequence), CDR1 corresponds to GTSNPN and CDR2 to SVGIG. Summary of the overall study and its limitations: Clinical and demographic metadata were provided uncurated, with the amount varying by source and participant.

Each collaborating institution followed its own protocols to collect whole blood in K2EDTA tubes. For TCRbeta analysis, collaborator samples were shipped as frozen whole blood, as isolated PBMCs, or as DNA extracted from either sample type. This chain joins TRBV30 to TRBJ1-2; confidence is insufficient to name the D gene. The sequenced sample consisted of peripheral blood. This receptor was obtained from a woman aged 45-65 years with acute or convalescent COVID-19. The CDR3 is CAWSVGGPYGYTF. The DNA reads TGTGCCTGGAGTGTAGGAGGGCCCTATGGCTACACCTTC. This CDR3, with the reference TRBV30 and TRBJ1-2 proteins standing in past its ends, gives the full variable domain SQTIHQWPATLVQPVGSPLSLECTVEGTSNPNLYWYRQAAGRGLQLLFYSVGIGQISSEVPQNLSASRPQDRQFILSSKKLLLSDSGFYLCAWSVGGPYGYTFGSGTRLTVV.